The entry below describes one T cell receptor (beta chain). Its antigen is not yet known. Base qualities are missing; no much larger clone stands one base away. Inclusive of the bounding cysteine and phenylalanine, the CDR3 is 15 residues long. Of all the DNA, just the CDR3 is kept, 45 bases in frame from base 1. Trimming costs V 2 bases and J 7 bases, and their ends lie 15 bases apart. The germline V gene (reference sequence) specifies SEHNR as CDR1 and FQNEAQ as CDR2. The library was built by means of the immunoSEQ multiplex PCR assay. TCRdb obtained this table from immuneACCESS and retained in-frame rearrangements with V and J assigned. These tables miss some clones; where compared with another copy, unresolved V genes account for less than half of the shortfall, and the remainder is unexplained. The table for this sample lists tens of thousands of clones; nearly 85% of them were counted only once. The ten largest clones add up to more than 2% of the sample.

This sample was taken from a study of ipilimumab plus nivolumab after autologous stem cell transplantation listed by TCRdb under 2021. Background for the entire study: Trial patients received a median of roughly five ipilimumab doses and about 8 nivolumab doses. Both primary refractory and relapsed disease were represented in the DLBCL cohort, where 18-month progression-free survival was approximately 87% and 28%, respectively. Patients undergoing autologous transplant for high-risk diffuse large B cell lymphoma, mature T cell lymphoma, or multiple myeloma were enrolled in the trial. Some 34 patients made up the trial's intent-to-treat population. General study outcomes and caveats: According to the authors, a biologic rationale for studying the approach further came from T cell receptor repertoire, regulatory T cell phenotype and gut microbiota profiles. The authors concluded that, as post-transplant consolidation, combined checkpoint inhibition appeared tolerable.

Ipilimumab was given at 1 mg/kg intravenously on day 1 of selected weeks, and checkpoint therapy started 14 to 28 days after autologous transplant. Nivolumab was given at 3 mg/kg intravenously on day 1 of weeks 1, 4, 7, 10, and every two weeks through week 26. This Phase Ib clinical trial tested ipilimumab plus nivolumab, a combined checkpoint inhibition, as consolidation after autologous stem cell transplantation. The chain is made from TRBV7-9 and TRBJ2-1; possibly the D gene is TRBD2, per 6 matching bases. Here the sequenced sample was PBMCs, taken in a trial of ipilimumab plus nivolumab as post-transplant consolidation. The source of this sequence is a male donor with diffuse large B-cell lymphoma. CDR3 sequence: CASSLRGGMGNEQFF. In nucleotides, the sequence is TGTGCCAGCAGCTTACGTGGGGGGATGGGAAATGAGCAGTTCTTC.